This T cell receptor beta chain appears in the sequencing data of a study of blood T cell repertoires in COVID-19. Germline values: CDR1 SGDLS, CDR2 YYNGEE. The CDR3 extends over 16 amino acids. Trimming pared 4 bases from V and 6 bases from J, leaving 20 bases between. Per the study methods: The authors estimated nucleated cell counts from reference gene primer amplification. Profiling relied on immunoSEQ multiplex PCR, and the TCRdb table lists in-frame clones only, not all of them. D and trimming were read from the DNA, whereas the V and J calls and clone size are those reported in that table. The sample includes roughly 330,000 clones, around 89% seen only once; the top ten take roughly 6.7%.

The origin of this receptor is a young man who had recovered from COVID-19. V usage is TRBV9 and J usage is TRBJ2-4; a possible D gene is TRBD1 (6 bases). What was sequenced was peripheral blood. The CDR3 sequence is CASSIGTGMGLNIQYF. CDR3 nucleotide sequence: TGTGCCAGCAGCATCGGAACAGGGATGGGGCTAAACATTCAGTACTTC.